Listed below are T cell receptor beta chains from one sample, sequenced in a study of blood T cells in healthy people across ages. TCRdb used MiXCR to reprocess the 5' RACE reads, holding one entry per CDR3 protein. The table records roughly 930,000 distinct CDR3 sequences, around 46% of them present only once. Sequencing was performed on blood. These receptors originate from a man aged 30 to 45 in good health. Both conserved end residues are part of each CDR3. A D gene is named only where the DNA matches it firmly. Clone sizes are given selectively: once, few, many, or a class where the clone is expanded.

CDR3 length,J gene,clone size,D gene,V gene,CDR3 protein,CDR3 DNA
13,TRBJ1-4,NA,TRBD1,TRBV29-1,CSVGRDSGEKLFF,TGCAGCGTTGGGCGGGACAGTGGGGAAAAACTGTTTTTT
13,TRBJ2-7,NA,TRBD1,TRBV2,CASNDRGDYEQYF,TGTGCCAGCAATGACAGGGGCGACTACGAGCAGTACTTC
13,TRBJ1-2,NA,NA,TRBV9,CASSVGVEDGYTF,TGTGCCAGCAGCGTAGGGGTGGAGGATGGCTACACCTTC
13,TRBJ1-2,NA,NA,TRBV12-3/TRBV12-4,CASSLSGANGYTF,TGTGCCAGCAGTTTGTCGGGGGCTAATGGCTACACCTTC
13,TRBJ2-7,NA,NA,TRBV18,CASSPPVREEQYF,TGTGCCAGCTCACCACCGGTTCGAGAAGAGCAGTACTTC
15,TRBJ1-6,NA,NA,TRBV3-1,CASSATGGTNSPLHF,TGTGCCAGCAGTGCGACGGGGGGCACTAACTCACCCCTCCACTTT
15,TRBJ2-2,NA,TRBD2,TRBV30,CAWTSGGRDTGELFF,TGTGCCTGGACTAGCGGGGGAAGAGATACCGGGGAGCTGTTTTTT
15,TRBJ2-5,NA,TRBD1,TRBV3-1,CASSHSTGFVETQYF,TGTGCCAGCAGCCATTCGACAGGGTTCGTCGAGACCCAGTACTTC
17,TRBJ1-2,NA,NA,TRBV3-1,CASSQNTGMALSKGYTF,TGTGCCAGCAGCCAAAACACAGGGATGGCCCTATCTAAAGGCTACACCTTC
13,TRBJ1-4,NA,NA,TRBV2,CASSSTPGEKLFF,TGTGCCAGCAGTTCGACCCCGGGTGAAAAACTGTTTTTT
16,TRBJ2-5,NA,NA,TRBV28,CAPEPSGVSRRETQYF,TGTGCCCCAGAGCCTTCGGGGGTGTCTCGCAGAGAGACCCAGTACTTC
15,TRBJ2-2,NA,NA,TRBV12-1,CASSFPVRGTGELFF,TGTGCCAGCAGCTTTCCCGTCCGGGGCACCGGGGAGCTGTTTTTT
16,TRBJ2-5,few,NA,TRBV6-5,CASSLATSPSIRTQYF,TGTGCCAGCAGTCTCGCTACCAGCCCCTCCATCAGGACCCAGTACTTC